The rows below give T cell receptor beta chains drawn from one sample of a study of CD8 T cells in ankylosing spondylitis. Via MiXCR, TCRdb re-called the 5' RACE reads, giving one row per CDR3 protein. The profile shows 500,000 to 550,000 distinct CDR3 sequences, about 12% of them singletons. Sequencing used blood, either unsorted or a sorted T cell fraction (not recorded which). Receptor source: a male donor with ankylosing spondylitis. Each CDR3 is given with its conserved first and last residue. A D gene is named only where the DNA matches it firmly. Clone size is given for some rows only: seen once, a few or many times, or a class if the clone is expanded.

v_call	clone_size	d_call	j_call	cdr3_aa	cdr3_nt
TRBV7-9	many	NA	TRBJ2-1	CASSLALSGSSYNEQFF	TGTGCCAGCAGCTTAGCCTTGAGCGGAAGCTCCTACAATGAGCAGTTCTTC
TRBV5-6	NA	TRBD2	TRBJ2-5	CASSLIGVASGQETQYF	TGTGCCAGCAGCTTGATCGGAGTGGCTAGCGGGCAAGAGACCCAGTACTTC
TRBV7-9	few	NA	TRBJ1-1	CASSFQEDPQAFF	TGTGCCAGCAGCTTCCAAGAGGACCCTCAAGCTTTCTTT
TRBV19	NA	NA	TRBJ2-3	CASMARDRPTDTQYF	TGTGCCAGTATGGCGAGAGACAGACCCACAGATACGCAGTATTTT
TRBV3-1	few	NA	TRBJ2-3	CASTLGQTDTDTQYF	TGTGCCAGCACCCTTGGACAGACAGACACAGATACGCAGTATTTT
TRBV7-7	few	TRBD2	TRBJ2-5	CASSSGSGRFSETQYF	TGTGCCAGCAGCTCGGGTAGCGGGAGATTCAGTGAGACCCAGTACTTC
TRBV12-3/TRBV12-4	many	NA	TRBJ1-1	CASSTGNWWMNTEAFF	TGTGCCAGCAGCACAGGGAACTGGTGGATGAACACTGAAGCTTTCTTT
TRBV7-2	many	NA	TRBJ1-3	CASSPSGGTIYF	TGTGCCAGCAGCCCTTCCGGGGGGACCATATATTTT
TRBV7-2	few	NA	TRBJ2-2	CASSLGQIGELFF	TGTGCCAGCAGCTTAGGGCAGATCGGGGAGCTGTTTTTT
TRBV10-3	NA	NA	TRBJ2-2	CAISVGTSITGELFF	TGTGCCATCAGTGTCGGGACTTCTATCACCGGGGAGCTGTTTTTT
TRBV11-3	NA	NA	TRBJ2-3	CASSLDFQGPTDTQYF	TGTGCCAGCAGCTTAGATTTCCAGGGGCCCACAGATACGCAGTATTTT
TRBV29-1	few	NA	TRBJ1-1	CSVEWWGGTEAFF	TGCAGCGTTGAGTGGTGGGGGGGCACTGAAGCTTTCTTT
TRBV12-3/TRBV12-4	NA	TRBD2	TRBJ2-3	CACSFPSGRAGSTDTQYF	TGTGCCTGCAGTTTCCCTAGCGGGAGGGCCGGGAGCACAGATACGCAGTATTTT
TRBV6-1	few	TRBD2	TRBJ2-1	CASSEPGLAGGNEQFF	TGTGCCAGCAGTGAACCGGGACTAGCGGGAGGCAATGAGCAGTTCTTC
TRBV29-1	many	NA	TRBJ2-5	CSVPRGVTQYF	TGCAGCGTTCCAAGGGGGGTGACCCAGTACTTC
TRBV12-3/TRBV12-4	NA	TRBD1	TRBJ1-2	CASSFRGQGIVNYGYTF	TGTGCCAGCAGTTTTAGGGGACAGGGGATTGTTAACTATGGCTACACCTTC
TRBV3-1	few	NA	TRBJ2-3	CASSPRASVPDTQYF	TGTGCCAGCAGCCCAAGGGCTAGCGTTCCGGATACGCAGTATTTT
TRBV11-2	few	NA	TRBJ2-5	CASSLLAQPTETQYF	TGTGCCAGCAGCTTACTGGCCCAACCCACAGAGACCCAGTACTTC
TRBV5-1	many	TRBD2	TRBJ2-4	CASSSLTSGENIQYF	TGCGCCAGCAGCTCGCTTACTAGCGGGGAAAACATTCAGTACTTC
TRBV5-1	NA	NA	TRBJ1-2	CASSRTAGGDGYTF	TGCGCCAGCAGCCGAACGGCGGGGGGCGATGGCTACACCTTC
TRBV6-2/TRBV6-3	NA	NA	TRBJ2-1	CASSPTRSSYNEQIF	TGTGCCAGCAGTCCCACACGGAGCTCCTACAATGAGCAGATCTTC
TRBV20-1	few	NA	TRBJ2-1	CSAKRVNSYNEQFF	TGCAGTGCTAAACGGGTGAACTCCTACAATGAGCAGTTCTTC
TRBV24-1	few	TRBD1	TRBJ1-1	CATSDLRTGLEAFF	TGTGCCACCAGTGATCTACGGACAGGGCTTGAAGCTTTCTTT
TRBV20-1	NA	NA	TRBJ2-6	CSARRQSFSSGANVLTF	TGCAGTGCTAGGCGACAGAGTTTCAGCTCTGGGGCCAACGTCCTGACTTTC
TRBV7-9	NA	NA	TRBJ2-1	CASSFLHGEGYNEQFF	TGTGCCAGCAGCTTCCTCCATGGAGAGGGATACAATGAGCAGTTCTTC
TRBV3-1	NA	NA	TRBJ2-5	CASSQDYAGEETQYF	TGTGCCAGCAGCCAAGATTACGCAGGGGAGGAGACCCAGTACTTC
TRBV7-9	few	TRBD1	TRBJ2-1	CASSQDRGRLYNEQFF	TGTGCCAGCAGCCAAGACAGGGGGAGACTCTACAATGAGCAGTTCTTC